The next 5 T cell receptor beta chains were all read from a single sample in a study of cytomegalovirus exposure and HLA in healthy donors. PCR amplification relied on 60 Vbeta primers (plus 13 Jbeta primers). Sequenced by immunoSEQ multiplex PCR; TCRdb stores in-frame clones only, minus some. The sample lists about 150,000 clones; 65% to 75% were seen once. Sequences were obtained from PBMCs. The receptors originated from a man aged 30-40 years in good health and CMV-seronegative.

This clone was recorded only once. The V call is TRBV13, the J call TRBJ2-1, with D hard to call. Germline CDR1 and CDR2: PRHDT and FYEKMQ (reference sequence). V lost 0 bases to trimming and J lost 7 bases, with 10 bases between them. This CDR3 is 14 amino acids long. This CDR3 reads CASSLGTNRNEQFF. The DNA of the CDR3 is TGTGCCAGCAGCTTAGGGACAAACAGAAATGAGCAGTTCTTC.

This clone was observed a handful of times. V usage is TRBV11-3 and J usage is TRBJ1-1; D remains ambiguous. Germline V lookup: CDR1 SGHNT, CDR2 YENEEA. The CDR3 runs 14 residues. The V end lost 0 bases, the J end lost 2 bases, and 7 bases lay between the germline ends. The CDR3 sequence is CASSLEGGNTEAFF. CDR3 DNA sequence: TGTGCCAGCAGCTTAGAAGGCGGAAACACTGAAGCTTTCTTT.

The chain couples TRBV4-3 to TRBJ1-2, with D perhaps matching TRBD1 (6 bases). There are 18 residues in the CDR3. Germline V gene data show CDR1 as LGHNA and CDR2 as YSLEER. The ends were cut back, 3 bases at V and 1 base at J, with 21 bases in the middle. CDR3 sequence reads: CASSHDSGTTQHNYGYTF. In DNA form, the CDR3 reads TGCGCCAGCAGCCATGATTCCGGGACAACACAGCATAACTATGGCTACACCTTC.

This chain joins TRBV7-9 and TRBJ2-2, with a tentative D call TRBD1 (6 bases). Trimming shortened V by 6 bases and J by 0 bases, and 14 bases separated the two germline ends. The CDR3 contains 16 residues. Germline CDR1 SEHNR, CDR2 FQNEAQ (reference sequence). Here the CDR3 DNA reads TGTGCCAGCAGATCATCCGGGACATCGAACACCGGGGAGCTGTTTTTT. This codes for CASRSSGTSNTGELFF.

The V gene is TRBV7-9, the J gene TRBJ2-6; no reliable D call. The germline V and J ends were trimmed by 1 base and 0 bases, with 13 bases remaining between them. The CDR3 loop spans 18 amino acids. Germline V CDR1 and CDR2: SEHNR, FQNEAQ (reference sequence). The CDR3, as DNA: TGTGCCAGCAGCTTAGTAATGCTTACAGCCTCTGGGGCCAACGTCCTGACTTTC. Protein product: CASSLVMLTASGANVLTF.